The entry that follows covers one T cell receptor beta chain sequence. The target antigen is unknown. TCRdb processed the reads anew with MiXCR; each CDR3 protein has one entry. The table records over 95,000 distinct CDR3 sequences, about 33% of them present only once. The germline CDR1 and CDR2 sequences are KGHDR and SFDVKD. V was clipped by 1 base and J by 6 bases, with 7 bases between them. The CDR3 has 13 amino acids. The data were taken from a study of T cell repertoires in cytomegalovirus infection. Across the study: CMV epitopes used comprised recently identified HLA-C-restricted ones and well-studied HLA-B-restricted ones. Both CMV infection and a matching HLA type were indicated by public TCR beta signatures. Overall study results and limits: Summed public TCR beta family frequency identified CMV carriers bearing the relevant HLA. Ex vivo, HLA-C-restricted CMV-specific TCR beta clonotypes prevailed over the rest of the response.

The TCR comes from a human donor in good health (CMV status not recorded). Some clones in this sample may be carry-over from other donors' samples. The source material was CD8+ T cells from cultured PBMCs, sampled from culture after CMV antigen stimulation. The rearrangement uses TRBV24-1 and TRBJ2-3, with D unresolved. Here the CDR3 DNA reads TGTGCCACCAGTGATTTCCGTGCGGATACGCAGTATTTT. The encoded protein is CATSDFRADTQYF.